The 31 T cell receptor beta chains below all came from one sample that was sequenced in a study of chemoradiotherapy in HPV16-positive cancers. Libraries were prepared by immunoSEQ multiplex PCR; TCRdb keeps only in-frame clonotypes and omits some of them. This table has around 15,000 clones, approximately 75% appearing once. Sampling was conducted from a patient who underwent chemoradiotherapy. The receptors come from a human donor with HPV-associated anogenital cancer.

V and J are TRBV28 and TRBJ2-5; D gene unclear. The J call is in doubt because the DNA end fits TRBJ2-7 better. Germline V CDR1 and CDR2: MDHEN, SYDVKM. CDR3 length: 15 amino acids. CDR3 sequence: CASSPPKILSYEQYF. Written as DNA, the CDR3 is TGTGCCAGCAGTCCCCCCAAGATTCTCTCCTACGAGCAGTACTTC.

For this clone: One junction end does not reproduce the germline sequence, and a read error may be involved. The J gene is TRBJ2-2, the V gene TRBV27, with 9 positions matching TRBD2. The CDR3 is made up of 15 amino acids. Germline lookup yields CDR1 MNHEY and CDR2 SMNVEV (reference sequence). The CDR3 region is CASTLVAGGTGELFF. CDR3 in DNA: TGTGCCAGCACTTTAGTGGCGGGGGGGACCGGGGAGCTGTTTTTT.

This chain uses TRBV5-6 with TRBJ2-3, with TRBD1 identical over 7 bases. Germline V gene sequence: CDR1 SGHDT, CDR2 YYEEEE. Trimming at V came to 3 bases and at J to 2 bases, leaving 6 bases not matched to a gene. CDR3 length: 15 amino acids. The CDR3 sequence is CASSYRDRDTDTQYF. CDR3 DNA sequence: TGTGCCAGCAGCTACCGGGACAGAGACACAGATACGCAGTATTTT.

The rearrangement joins TRBV19 to TRBJ2-1; TRBD1 aligns across 9 bases. CDR3 length: 16 amino acids. The V and J ends lost 6 bases and 5 bases, in that order; junction bases with no gene match: 11. Germline V lookup: CDR1 LNHDA, CDR2 SQIVND (reference sequence). CDR3 amino acids: CASSRDRDREHNEQFF. Written as DNA, the CDR3 is TGTGCCAGTAGCCGAGACCGGGACAGGGAACACAATGAGCAGTTCTTC.

CDR3 in amino acids: CAWSVLGAAHEQYF. As DNA, the CDR3 is TGTGCCTGGAGTGTACTAGGGGCGGCCCACGAGCAGTACTTC. V usage is TRBV30 and J usage is TRBJ2-7, with D perhaps being TRBD1 or TRBD2 (5 bases each). Germline CDR1 is GTSNPN and CDR2 is SVGIG (reference sequence). V was shortened by 0 bases and J by 5 bases, with 14 bases between the two germline ends. This CDR3 is 14 amino acids long.

The V gene is TRBV4-1, the J gene TRBJ1-1; D is undetermined. From germline, CDR1 is MGHRA and CDR2 YSYEKL. The V gene lost 5 bases and the J gene lost 1 base, with 14 bases spanning the gap. The CDR3 has 15 residues. CDR3 coding DNA: TGCGCCAGCAGCGAGGCAGAGAACACGAACACTGAAGCTTTCTTT. Translated: CASSEAENTNTEAFF.

This chain links TRBV6-1 with TRBJ1-2; TRBD1 aligns across 8 bases. From germline, CDR1 is MNHNS and CDR2 SASEGT. This CDR3 comprises 13 residues. Germline trimming cut 4 bases from V and 6 bases from J; bases unmatched to any gene: 4. CDR3 nucleotides: TGTGCCAGCAGTGGGGACAGGAGAAATGGCTACACCTTC. Translated, it gives CASSGDRRNGYTF.

The CDR3 spells CASSLRQGLSSYNSPLHF. DNA of the CDR3: TGTGCCAGCAGCTTACGACAGGGATTGAGCTCCTATAATTCACCCCTCCACTTT. This chain joins TRBV7-8 and TRBJ1-6, with 7 positions matching TRBD1. Trimming cost V 2 bases and J 0 bases; bases outside gene matches: 7. CDR1 and CDR2 from the germline V gene are SGHVS and FQNEAQ. The CDR3 runs 18 residues.

V gene TRBV9 combines with J gene TRBJ1-2; the D gene is possibly TRBD1 (5 bases). Trimming removed 1 base at V and 7 bases at J, with 14 bases between. The CDR3 extends over 14 amino acids. Germline CDR1 is SGDLS and CDR2 is YYNGEE. CDR3 nucleotide sequence: TGTGCCAGCAGCGTAAGGACGGGTCAGGGTGGCTACACCTTC. As protein: CASSVRTGQGGYTF.

V usage is TRBV4-3 and J usage is TRBJ1-1; 9 bases line up with TRBD1. This CDR3 comprises 17 residues. Germline assignment: CDR1 LGHNA and CDR2 YSLEER. Germline trimming cut 3 bases from V and 1 base from J; bases unmatched to any gene: 9. CDR3 region: CASSQTDRGGGNTEAFF. The CDR3 bases are TGCGCCAGCAGCCAGACGGACAGGGGCGGCGGGAACACTGAAGCTTTCTTT.

This clone was detected once. The chain joins TRBV18 to TRBJ2-6, with D hard to call. V lost 2 bases and J lost 0, with 8 bases in between. Germline assignment: CDR1 KGHSH and CDR2 LQKENI. The CDR3 is 16 residues long. CDR3 protein: CASSPATSSGANVLTF. The CDR3 DNA reads as TGTGCCAGCTCACCAGCCACAAGCTCTGGGGCCAACGTCCTGACTTTC.

The chain combines TRBV9 with TRBJ1-1; TRBD1 agrees at 11 bases. V gave up 0 bases and J gave up 3 bases; unmatched junction bases: 7. The CDR3 consists of 17 residues. Germline loops: CDR1 SGDLS, CDR2 YYNGEE. The CDR3 DNA follows: TGTGCCAGCAGCGTAGGGAGGACAGGGGGCGCCGACACTGAAGCTTTCTTT. It specifies CASSVGRTGGADTEAFF. Looking up the rest from reference TRBV9 and TRBJ1-1 gives the full variable domain: DSGVTQTPKHLITATGQRVTLRCSPRSGDLSVYWYQQSLDQGLQFLIQYYNGEERAKGNILERFSAQQFPDLHSELNLSSLELGDSALYFCASSVGRTGGADTEAFFGQGTRLTVV.

The chain uses TRBV7-2 and TRBJ1-1; D perhaps matches TRBD1 (6 bases). The CDR3 contains 13 residues. V was clipped by 5 bases and J by 11 bases, with 18 bases between them. Germline V CDR1 and CDR2: SGHTA, FQGNSA. The CDR3 nucleotides are TGTGCCAGCAGCCCGAGGACAGACCTCGGGGCTTTCTTT. Residues: CASSPRTDLGAFF.

The gene calls are TRBV5-1 and TRBJ2-2; no reliable D call. V lost 1 base, J lost 1 base, and 8 bases lay in between. The CDR3 consists of 15 residues. Germline CDR1 SGHRS, CDR2 YFSETQ. Here the CDR3 reads CASSLRQENTGELFF. For the CDR3, the DNA is TGCGCCAGCAGCTTGCGTCAAGAGAACACCGGGGAGCTGTTTTTT.

The table lists this clone with a count of one. The chain uses TRBV14 and TRBJ1-1; D call uncertain. Germline V gene data show CDR1 as SGHDN and CDR2 as FVKESK. Trimming shortened V by 3 bases and J by 11 bases, and 13 bases separated the two germline ends. This CDR3 has 12 residues. The CDR3 loop is CASSHPTAPAFF. CDR3 DNA: TGTGCCAGCAGCCACCCGACGGCTCCGGCTTTCTTT.

The chain is built from TRBV28 and TRBJ1-3; D unclear. V gave up 6 bases and J gave up 0 bases, with 9 bases separating them. The CDR3 sequence is 14 residues long. Germline lookup yields CDR1 MDHEN and CDR2 SYDVKM. The CDR3 here is CASRPPDSGNTIYF. The DNA for the CDR3 is TGTGCCAGCAGGCCGCCAGACTCTGGAAACACCATATATTTT.

V and J are TRBV11-2 and TRBJ2-1; maybe TRBD1 (6 bases). V lost 2 bases and J lost 10, with 18 bases in between. Germline CDR1 SGHAT, CDR2 FQNNGV. The CDR3 sequence is 15 residues long. The CDR3 bases are TGTGCCAGCAGCTTACGACAGGCGGGTACTAGGGAGCAGTTCTTC. Protein: CASSLRQAGTREQFF.

This clone was seen only once. The chain links TRBV10-3 to TRBJ1-5; perhaps TRBD1 as D (5 bases). Germline CDR1 ENHRY, CDR2 SYGVKD. Trimming cost V 1 base and J 4 bases, with 8 bases left between them. The CDR3 loop spans 14 amino acids. CDR3 bases: TGTGCCATCAGTGAGTTGGGGGATAATCAGCCCCAGCATTTT. It yields the protein CAISELGDNQPQHF.

The gene calls are TRBV5-6 and TRBJ1-1; D gene uncertain. The V and J ends lost 0 bases and 1 base respectively, with 4 bases between them. Germline V gene lookup returns CDR1 SGHDT and CDR2 YYEEEE. The CDR3 runs 13 residues. Here the CDR3 reads CASSLGPNTEAFF. CDR3 nucleotides: TGTGCCAGCAGCTTGGGGCCGAACACTGAAGCTTTCTTT.

This chain joins TRBV4-1 and TRBJ2-7; 7 bases match TRBD1. CDR1 and CDR2 from the germline V gene are MGHRA and YSYEKL. V was clipped by 1 base and J by 2 bases; unmatched bases: 5. This CDR3 comprises 15 residues. This CDR3 is CASSQARDRAYEQYF. DNA of the CDR3: TGCGCCAGCAGCCAAGCCCGGGACAGAGCCTACGAGCAGTACTTC.

This rearrangement joins TRBV11-2 to TRBJ2-5; 11 positions match TRBD2. The CDR3 length is 13 residues. J was trimmed by 4 bases and V by 6 bases; bases with no gene match: 1. From germline, CDR1 is SGHAT and CDR2 FQNNGV. CDR3 sequence: CASRLAGGETQYF. The CDR3 DNA is TGTGCCAGCAGGCTAGCGGGGGGAGAGACCCAGTACTTC. Using reference TRBV11-2 and TRBJ2-5 for the parts outside the CDR3, the full variable domain is EAGVAQSPRYKIIEKRQSVAFWCNPISGHATLYWYQQILGQGPKLLIQFQNNGVVDDSQLPKDRFSAERLKGVDSTLKIQPAKLEDSAVYLCASRLAGGETQYFGPGTRLLVL.

The J gene is TRBJ2-5, the V gene TRBV7-6, with 13 nucleotides matching TRBD2. Looked up from germline, CDR1 is SGHVS and CDR2 is FNYEAQ. The CDR3 has 17 residues. The trim removed 0 bases at V and 1 base at J, leaving 2 bases unmatched. The DNA of the CDR3 is TGTGCCAGCAGCTTAGCCGGGACTAGCGGGGCCCAAGAGACCCAGTACTTC. Its translation is CASSLAGTSGAQETQYF.

The chain recombines TRBV5-8 with TRBJ1-2; 8 bases fit TRBD1. In germline, CDR1 is SGHTS, CDR2 YDEGEE. V lost 1 base to trimming and J lost 4 bases; unmatched junction nucleotides: 6. The CDR3 contains 15 residues. CDR3 loop: CASSLRQGPRYGYTF. In DNA form, the CDR3 reads TGTGCCAGCAGCTTGAGACAGGGGCCCCGCTATGGCTACACCTTC. Variable domain in full (rest from reference TRBV5-8 and TRBJ1-2): EAGVTQSPTHLIKTRGQQATLRCSPISGHTSVYWYQQALGLGLQFLLWYDEGEERNRGNFPPRFSGRQFPNYSSELNVNALELEDSALYLCASSLRQGPRYGYTFGSGTRLTVV.

This clone came up a few times. The rearrangement joins TRBV18 to TRBJ2-1; D possibly corresponds to TRBD1 (7 bases). The germline V and J ends were trimmed by 0 bases and 3 bases, with 12 bases remaining between them. The CDR3 covers 16 residues. Germline V gene data show CDR1 as KGHSH and CDR2 as LQKENI. In DNA, the CDR3 is TGTGCCAGCTCACCACCGGGGGGACAGCGCTACAATGAGCAGTTCTTC. Translating gives CASSPPGGQRYNEQFF.

The chain joins TRBV5-1 to TRBJ2-5; 7 bases are a match to TRBD1. The CDR3 runs to 14 residues. J was trimmed by 3 bases and V by 0 bases; bases with no gene match: 2. CDR1 is SGHRS and CDR2 is YFSETQ in the germline V gene. This CDR3 reads CASSLGGTEETQYF. The CDR3 bases are TGCGCCAGCAGCTTGGGAGGGACAGAAGAGACCCAGTACTTC.

The rearrangement uses TRBV30 and TRBJ2-7; the D gene could be TRBD1 or TRBD2 (5 bases each). The germline gives CDR1 GTSNPN, CDR2 SVGIG (reference sequence). CDR3 size: 14 residues. The V end lost 5 bases, the J end lost 2 bases, and 16 bases lay between the germline ends. CDR3: CAWDAGTATYEQYF. In nucleotides, the CDR3 is TGTGCCTGGGATGCCGGGACCGCGACCTACGAGCAGTACTTC.

The chain combines TRBV7-9 with TRBJ2-5; no reliable D call. V was trimmed by 5 bases and J by 3 bases, leaving 10 bases between them. CDR3 length: 13 residues. Germline values: CDR1 SEHNR, CDR2 FQNEAQ (reference sequence). The CDR3 DNA is TGTGCCAGCAGCCTGCCTCCCAAAGAGACCCAGTACTTC. Translated: CASSLPPKETQYF.

The chain has TRBV7-2 and TRBJ2-2; D not certain. The V end lost 3 bases, the J end lost 5 bases, and 10 bases lay between the germline ends. The germline V gene encodes CDR1 SGHTA and CDR2 FQGNSA. CDR3 length: 14 residues. The CDR3: CASSLGFVTGELFF. Written as DNA, the CDR3 is TGTGCCAGCAGCTTGGGGTTTGTAACCGGGGAGCTGTTTTTT.

This rearrangement joins TRBV7-6 to TRBJ1-5; tentative D call: TRBD1 (6 bases). CDR3 length: 14 amino acids. Trimming cost V 3 bases and J 7 bases, with 13 bases left between them. Looked up from germline, CDR1 is SGHVS and CDR2 is FNYEAQ. The CDR3 DNA follows: TGTGCCAGCAGCTTCGGACAGTCGGGACAGCCCCAGCATTTT. It codes for CASSFGQSGQPQHF.

The chain combines TRBV5-1 with TRBJ2-1; 8 nucleotides line up with TRBD1. Germline V gene sequence: CDR1 SGHRS, CDR2 YFSETQ. Losses at the gene ends were 2 bases for V and 8 bases for J; bases not matched to a gene: 9. The CDR3 sequence is 15 residues long. CDR3 in amino acids: CASSLNTGGNDEQFF. The CDR3 DNA follows: TGCGCCAGCAGCTTAAACACAGGGGGAAACGATGAGCAGTTCTTC. Complete variable domain (other parts from reference TRBV5-1 and TRBJ2-1): KAGVTQTPRYLIKTRGQQVTLSCSPISGHRSVSWYQQTPGQGLQFLFEYFSETQRNKGNFPGRFSGRQFSNSRSEMNVSTLELGDSALYLCASSLNTGGNDEQFFGPGTRLTVL.

CDR3 region: CASSTARTGLSNTEAFF. In nucleotides, the CDR3 is TGTGCCAGTAGTACCGCCCGGACAGGGCTCTCGAACACTGAAGCTTTCTTT. The chain combines TRBV19 with TRBJ1-1, with 8 bases lining up with TRBD1. Per the germline V gene, CDR1 is LNHDA and CDR2 is SQIVND (reference sequence). This CDR3 is 17 amino acids long. The J segment lost 1 base and the V segment lost 4 bases, leaving 11 bases of the junction unmatched.